Detailed here is one T cell receptor beta chain. This sample is drawn from a study of patients and donors after allogeneic stem cell transplantation. The CDR3 covers 14 residues. The ends were cut back, 5 bases at V and 5 bases at J, with 13 bases in the middle. Germline lookup yields CDR1 LNHNV and CDR2 YYDKDF (reference sequence). TCRdb re-called the RT-PCR reads through MiXCR, storing one row per CDR3 protein. The top ten hold 30% to 35% of the sample, which has roughly 200,000 distinct CDR3 sequences, around two fifths seen once. The chain couples TRBV15 to TRBJ1-5; D remains ambiguous. The material sequenced was blood, either unsorted or a sorted T cell fraction (not recorded which). The TCR originated in a human donor who was either an allogeneic HSCT recipient or a stem cell or donor lymphocyte infusion donor (not recorded which). It is not recorded whose cells these are; they may come from a transplant donor. The CDR3 here is CATSSRGSDQPQHF. The CDR3, as DNA: TGTGCCACCAGCTCCCGGGGTTCGGATCAGCCCCAGCATTTT.